The 4 T cell receptor beta chains presented below share a single source sample, sequenced in a study of cytomegalovirus exposure and HLA in healthy donors. The PCR employed 60 Vbeta primers together with 13 Jbeta primers. Sequenced by immunoSEQ multiplex PCR; TCRdb stores in-frame clones only, minus some. The table lists roughly 180,000 clones, roughly 83% of them singletons, with around 0.97% in the top ten. Sequencing was performed on PBMCs. These receptors all stem from a man in his thirties or forties in good health and CMV-seronegative.

The chain is built from TRBV9 and TRBJ2-6; 8 bases align to TRBD2. V trimming: 0 bases; J trimming: 1 base; junction bases outside the gene matches: 0. CDR1 and CDR2 (germline): SGDLS, YYNGEE. The CDR3 totals 16 residues. CDR3 sequence: CASSVAGGSGANVLTF. CDR3 sequence (DNA): TGTGCCAGCAGCGTAGCGGGGGGGTCTGGGGCCAACGTCCTGACTTTC.

This rearrangement joins TRBV7-9 to TRBJ1-2; the match to TRBD1 covers 10 bases. The germline CDR1 and CDR2 sequences are SEHNR and FQNEAQ (reference sequence). The CDR3 totals 15 residues. V was pared by 5 bases and J by 7 bases, with 10 bases of the junction left unmatched. CDR3 amino acids: CASSAYVGQGGGYTF. DNA of the CDR3: TGTGCCAGCAGCGCCTACGTAGGACAGGGGGGTGGCTACACCTTC.

The chain uses TRBV18 and TRBJ2-2; tentative D call: TRBD2 (6 bases). From germline, CDR1 is KGHSH and CDR2 LQKENI. The CDR3 spans 17 residues. The V and J ends lost 3 bases and 0 bases respectively, with 14 bases between them. CDR3 in amino acids: CASSPPSGTSNTGELFF. The CDR3 DNA reads as TGTGCCAGCTCACCCCCCTCGGGGACTTCGAACACCGGGGAGCTGTTTTTT.

V and J are TRBV19 and TRBJ2-2; 9 bases match TRBD1. Germline V gene sequence: CDR1 LNHDA, CDR2 SQIVND (reference sequence). The CDR3 spans 16 residues. With 3 bases clipped from V and 0 bases from J, the junction kept 2 bases outside the gene matches. This chain's CDR3 is CASSIRTGANTGELFF. DNA of the CDR3: TGTGCCAGTAGTATCCGGACAGGGGCGAACACCGGGGAGCTGTTTTTT. Together with reference TRBV19 and TRBJ2-2, the CDR3 gives the full variable domain: DGGITQSPKYLFRKEGQNVTLSCEQNLNHDAMYWYRQDPGQGLRLIYYSQIVNDFQKGDIAEGYSVSREKKESFPLTVTSAQKNPTAFYLCASSIRTGANTGELFFGEGSRLTVL.